Below, one TCR beta chain is given with its context. There is no known antigen for this receptor. No base-level quality is on record; no much larger clone is a single base apart. This entry comes from a study of T cells in narcolepsy listed by TCRdb under 2018. In the study overall: Patients with narcolepsy type 1 or type 2 (NT1, NT2) and healthy control donors were enrolled in the study. The study used TCR Vbeta sequencing to track clonotypes in blood and CSF while looking for autoreactive T cells in narcolepsy patients that target self-antigens of hypocretin neurons (hypocretin, TRIB2). Study-wide findings and limitations: Plots that compared CSF and blood CD4+ T cell clonotypes from the same patient highlighted HCRT-specific and TRIB2-specific autoreactive clonotypes. Numbers of sequenced blood memory CD4+ clonotypes were comparable, averaging about 39,494 in patients and about 30,000 in controls. Certain blood memory CD4+ repertoires from patients and controls had no sequences that matched autoreactive T cell clones. Autoreactive clonotypes were reported to be detected serially in the blood of the same patients and of different patients, but not in the blood of healthy controls.

The library was made by the immunoSEQ multiplex PCR assay. What TCRdb holds here is the immuneACCESS table cut down to in-frame rearrangements. Part of the clones is not present; checked against another copy, under half of the missing clones reflect an unresolved V gene, and the others are unexplained. The sample contains around 34,000 clones, 60% to 85% of them found a single time. The ten largest clones capture less than 5% of the sample. Relative to germline, V is 1 base shorter and J is 5 bases shorter, with 14 bases between their ends. The CDR3 sequence holds 15 residues, the cysteine and phenylalanine included. Only CDR3 DNA remains: 45 bases, in frame from the first base. CDR1 SGHAT and CDR2 FQNNGV are derived from the germline V gene. For TCR Vbeta sequencing, memory CD4+ T cells were sorted ex vivo from the peripheral blood of narcolepsy patients and healthy controls.

The sequenced material came from memory (CD45RA-) CD4+ T cells from blood. The sample's cell subset or site, from its label and the paper: memory T cells sorted ex vivo from peripheral blood. This TCR came from a human donor in good health. The V gene is TRBV11-2 and the J gene is TRBJ2-5; TRBD2 is perhaps the D gene, given 6 matching bases. The DNA reads as follows: TGTGCCAGCAGCTTAGGCGGGGTCGTTTCGGAGACCCAGTACTTC. The translation is CASSLGGVVSETQYF.